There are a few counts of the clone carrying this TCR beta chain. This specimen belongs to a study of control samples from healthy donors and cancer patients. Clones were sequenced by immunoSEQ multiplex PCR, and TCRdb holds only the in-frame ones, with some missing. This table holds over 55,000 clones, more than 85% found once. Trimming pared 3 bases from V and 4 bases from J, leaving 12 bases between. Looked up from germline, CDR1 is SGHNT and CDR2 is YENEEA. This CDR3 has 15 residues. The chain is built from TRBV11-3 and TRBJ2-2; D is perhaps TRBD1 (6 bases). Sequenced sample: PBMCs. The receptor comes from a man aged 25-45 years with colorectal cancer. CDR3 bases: TGTGCCAGCAGCTTGGCAGGGGTCCGCACCGGGGAGCTGTTTTTT. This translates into CASSLAGVRTGELFF.